This T cell receptor (beta chain) stems from a study of shared clonotypes between healthy human individuals. Samples underwent the assay at deep level. The data were produced by immunoSEQ multiplex PCR, yet TCRdb's version contains in-frame clones alone and is incomplete. The data contain roughly 660,000 clones, about nine tenths of them singletons. This sequence was found in a young man in good health. Some clones in this sample may be carry-over from other donors' samples. Source material: memory CD8+ T cells from PBMCs. Subset here: CD45RO+ cells pooled with CCR7-negative TemRA cells.

CDR3 protein: CASSYSTRDYEQYF. CDR3 nucleotide sequence: TGTGCCAGCAGTTACTCCACAAGGGACTACGAGCAGTACTTC. The chain is built from TRBV6-6 and TRBJ2-7; no definite D call. The CDR3 extends over 14 amino acids. Between the trimmed V and J ends, which lost 0 bases and 3 bases, there was a span of 9 bases. Germline CDR1 reads MNHNY; CDR2 reads SVGAGI (reference sequence).